These 10 T cell receptor beta chains were sequenced from one sample in a study of blood T cells in healthy people across ages. Sample-barcoded 5' priming and a J-beta primer mix drove a second PCR of about 7 to 12 cycles. Using its own MiXCR run on the 5' RACE reads, TCRdb lists one record per CDR3 protein. The table shows under 850,000 distinct CDR3 sequences, with around 36% occurring only once. Sequences were obtained from blood. The receptors come from a man aged 18 to 35 in good health.

The chain uses TRBV6-6 and TRBJ1-2; D is possibly TRBD1 (6 bases). Germline V CDR1 and CDR2: MNHNY, SVGAGI (reference sequence). V was clipped by 3 bases and J by 3 bases, with 14 bases between them. The CDR3 contains 15 residues. CDR3 in amino acids: CASSYSRGADYGYTF. The CDR3 nucleotides read TGTGCCAGCAGTTATTCTCGGGGGGCGGACTATGGCTACACCTTC.

As concerns this clonotype: This may arise from a read error, as a much more abundant clone is one base away. The gene calls are TRBV9 and TRBJ2-1, with a possible D match to TRBD1 (6 bases). The CDR3 consists of 14 residues. Germline CDR1 reads SGDLS; CDR2 reads YYNGEE. In nucleotides, the CDR3 is TGTGCCAGCAGCGTAGGGGTCAGGGACAATGAGCGGTTCTTC. Translation: CASSVGVRDNERFF.

The chain has TRBV28 and TRBJ2-4; D may be TRBD2 (6 bases). CDR3 length equals 11 residues. Germline V CDR1 and CDR2: MDHEN, SYDVKM. Between the trimmed V and J ends, which lost 3 bases and 13 bases, there was a span of 10 bases. This CDR3 reads CASSFWGEQYF. CDR3 nucleotides: TGTGCCAGCAGTTTCTGGGGGGAGCAGTACTTC.

A word on this clonotype: The germline gene is not matched at one end of the junction; a read error may be the cause. V and J are TRBV5-1 and TRBJ1-1; maybe TRBD1 (6 bases). The CDR3 loop spans 16 amino acids. CDR1 and CDR2 from the germline V gene are SGHRS and YFSETQ. For the CDR3, the DNA is TGCGCCAGCAGCTTGGGACAGGACTACTTGAACACTAAAGCTTTCTTT. Residues: CASSLGQDYLNTKAFF.

The chain combines TRBV20-1 with TRBJ2-7; TRBD1 is a possible D gene (6 bases). TRBJ2-4 matches the DNA end more closely, so the J call is doubtful. CDR1 and CDR2 from the germline V gene are DFQATT and SNEGSKA (reference sequence). The CDR3 length is 13 residues. This CDR3 reads CSATTGGWNIQYF. The CDR3 DNA follows: TGCAGTGCTACGACAGGTGGTTGGAACATTCAGTACTTC.

This clonotype was seen only a few times. The J gene is TRBJ2-3, the V gene TRBV20-1, with D possibly being TRBD2 (8 bases). Germline lookup yields CDR1 DFQATT and CDR2 SNEGSKA (reference sequence). The ends were cut back, 6 bases at V and 2 bases at J, with 24 bases in the middle. There are 17 residues in the CDR3. The CDR3 loop is CSATTGWGGGNTDTQYF. As DNA, the CDR3 is TGCAGTGCCACGACAGGGTGGGGCGGGGGGAACACAGATACGCAGTATTTT.

The gene calls are TRBV7-9 and TRBJ1-2, with D maybe TRBD1 (6 bases). The CDR3 has 17 amino acids. In germline, CDR1 is SEHNR, CDR2 FQNEAQ (reference sequence). V lost 0 bases to trimming and J lost 2 bases, with 16 bases between them. CDR3 nucleotide sequence: TGTGCCAGCAGCTTAGCGATAAGGACAGAGTTGAACTATGGCTACACCTTC. Amino acids: CASSLAIRTELNYGYTF.

The chain has TRBV12-3 or TRBV12-4 and TRBJ2-7, with 7 bases that match TRBD1. This CDR3 region has 15 residues. V was pared by 3 bases and J by 6 bases, with 11 bases of the junction left unmatched. The CDR3 DNA reads as TGTGCCAGCAGTTTCCGTCCCGGGACAGCATCCGAGCAGTACTTC. It encodes CASSFRPGTASEQYF.

The CDR3: CASSPRLAGGPNEQYF. The CDR3 nucleotides read TGTGCCAGCAGTCCAAGACTAGCGGGGGGCCCCAATGAGCAGTACTTC. The V call is TRBV7-8, the J call TRBJ2-7, with 13 bases fitting TRBD2. After removal of 6 bases from V and 7 bases from J, the junction contained 12 bases not matched to a gene. This CDR3 is 16 amino acids long. Germline lookup yields CDR1 SGHVS and CDR2 FQNEAQ.

This chain uses TRBV20-1 with TRBJ2-2, with a tentative D call TRBD1 (6 bases). Germline CDR1 and CDR2: DFQATT and SNEGSKA (reference sequence). The length of the CDR3 is 14 residues. V was pared by 1 base and J by 5 bases, with 11 bases between. CDR3 amino acids: CSARGTGSTGELFF. The CDR3 nucleotides read TGCAGTGCTAGAGGAACAGGGAGTACCGGGGAGCTGTTTTTT.